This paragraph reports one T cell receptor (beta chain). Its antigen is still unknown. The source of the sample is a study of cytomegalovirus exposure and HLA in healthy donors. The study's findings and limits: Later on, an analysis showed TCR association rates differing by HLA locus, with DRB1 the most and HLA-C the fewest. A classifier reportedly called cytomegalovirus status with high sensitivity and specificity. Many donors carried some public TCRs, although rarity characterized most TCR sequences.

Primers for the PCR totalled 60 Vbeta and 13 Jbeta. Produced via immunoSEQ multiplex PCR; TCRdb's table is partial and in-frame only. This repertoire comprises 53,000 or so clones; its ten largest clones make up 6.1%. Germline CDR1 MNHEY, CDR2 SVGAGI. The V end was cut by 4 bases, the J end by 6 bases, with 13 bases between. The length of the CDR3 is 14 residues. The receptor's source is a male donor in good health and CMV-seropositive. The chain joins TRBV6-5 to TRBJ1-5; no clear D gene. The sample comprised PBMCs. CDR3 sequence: CASSSVEGSQPQHF. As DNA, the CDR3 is TGTGCCAGCAGTTCAGTGGAGGGAAGTCAGCCCCAGCATTTT.